This TCR beta chain was sequenced for a study of blood T cell repertoires in COVID-19. Study as a whole: The United States, Italy and Spain were the sources of the acute and convalescent COVID-19 samples. From T cells, B-cell-depleted T cells, or PBMCs came the material, which was cDNA or gDNA.

In the authors' methods: By means of reference gene primer amplification, nucleated cell counts were estimated. The method was immunoSEQ multiplex PCR; TCRdb's version includes in-frame clones alone and lacks a portion of them. V and J calls and clone size are given by that table; D and trimming were obtained from the DNA. The sample includes about 140,000 clones, approximately 89% of them seen just once. CDR1 and CDR2 from the germline V gene are SNHLY and FYNNEI. The CDR3 is 12 amino acids. The ends were cut back, 6 bases at V and 4 bases at J, with 7 bases in the middle. The receptor's source is a human donor in a cohort sampled during active COVID-19. The V gene is TRBV2, the J gene TRBJ1-5, with D tentatively TRBD1 (5 bases). The sample taken for sequencing was peripheral blood. The CDR3 DNA is TGTGCCAGCAGAGGGGATAATCAGCCCCAGCATTTT. Its translation is CASRGDNQPQHF.